This paragraph covers one T cell receptor beta chain sequence. Its cognate antigen is unknown. TCRdb's table, derived via immunoSEQ multiplex PCR, lists solely in-frame clones and lacks some. The table has tens of thousands of clones, roughly four fifths seen once. This record belongs to a study of OX40 agonist ivuxolimab in advanced cancers. There are 15 residues in the CDR3. Germline V gene sequence: CDR1 LNHDA, CDR2 SQIVND (reference sequence). Trimming cost V 3 bases and J 4 bases, with 15 bases left between them. General study results and limits: Expanded clones tended on average to be more numerous among CD8+ T cells than CD4+. Partial responders at 0.1-3.0 mg/kg showed near-lowest clonal expansion.

On cycle 4 day 1 and cycle 7 day 1, as well as at baseline, blood was sampled. The receptor was isolated from an adult with an advanced solid tumor such as melanoma, head and neck, liver or kidney cancer. J is TRBJ1-2 and V is TRBV19, with D unclear. The material sequenced was CD4+ or CD8+ T cells sorted from blood, taken in a trial of the OX40 agonist ivuxolimab. Here the CDR3 DNA reads TGTGCCAGTAGTATTTCACGACGCAGCACCTATGGCTACACCTTC. Encoded protein: CASSISRRSTYGYTF.